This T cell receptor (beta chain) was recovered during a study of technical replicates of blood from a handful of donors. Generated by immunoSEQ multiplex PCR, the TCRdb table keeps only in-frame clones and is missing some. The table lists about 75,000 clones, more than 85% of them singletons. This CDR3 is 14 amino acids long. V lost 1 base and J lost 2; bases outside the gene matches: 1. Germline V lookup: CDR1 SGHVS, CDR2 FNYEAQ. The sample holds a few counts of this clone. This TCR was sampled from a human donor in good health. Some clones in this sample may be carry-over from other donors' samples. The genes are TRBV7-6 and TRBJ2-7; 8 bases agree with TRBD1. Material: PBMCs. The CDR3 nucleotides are TGTGCCAGCAGCTTAGGGACAGGGACCTACGAGCAGTACTTC. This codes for CASSLGTGTYEQYF.